The rows below give T cell receptor beta chains drawn from one sample of a study of cytomegalovirus exposure and HLA in healthy donors. This table comes from immunoSEQ multiplex PCR, and its TCRdb copy is limited to in-frame clones, with some not included. The sample lists about 120,000 clones; 81% were seen once. The sample consisted of PBMCs. These receptors were taken from a woman between 35 and 50 years old in good health and CMV-seronegative. Both conserved end residues are part of each CDR3. The order of the fields is V gene, D gene, J gene, CDR3 protein. D genes are given only for firm matches.

v_call: TRBV5-3
d_call: .
j_call: TRBJ1-5
cdr3_aa: CARSLANVRAGGNQPQHF

v_call: TRBV7-3
d_call: TRBD1
j_call: TRBJ1-1
cdr3_aa: CASSLSGTGNTEAFF

v_call: TRBV6-1
d_call: .
j_call: TRBJ1-6
cdr3_aa: CASSEGSFGSPLHF

v_call: TRBV2
d_call: TRBD1
j_call: TRBJ1-2
cdr3_aa: CASRETTGGVYGYTF

v_call: TRBV7-3
d_call: .
j_call: TRBJ2-5
cdr3_aa: CASSLIGQEAQYF

v_call: TRBV5-1
d_call: TRBD2
j_call: TRBJ2-1
cdr3_aa: CASSLAGPNNEQFF

v_call: TRBV4-2
d_call: TRBD1
j_call: TRBJ1-4
cdr3_aa: CASSQRDRTNEKLFF

v_call: TRBV7-2
d_call: .
j_call: TRBJ1-4
cdr3_aa: CASSLAVAGREKLFF

v_call: TRBV30
d_call: .
j_call: TRBJ2-7
cdr3_aa: CAWSARLYEQYF

v_call: TRBV10-2
d_call: TRBD2
j_call: TRBJ2-6
cdr3_aa: CASSESEGISGTRSGANVLTF

v_call: TRBV6-1
d_call: .
j_call: TRBJ1-1
cdr3_aa: CATGREVRGGAFF

v_call: TRBV2
d_call: .
j_call: TRBJ2-1
cdr3_aa: CASMVMGALNEQFF

v_call: TRBV2
d_call: .
j_call: TRBJ2-3
cdr3_aa: CASSVGLGNTQYF

v_call: TRBV2
d_call: TRBD2
j_call: TRBJ2-2
cdr3_aa: CASRVTSGSSGELFF

v_call: TRBV6-1
d_call: TRBD1
j_call: TRBJ2-2
cdr3_aa: CASSRTGANTGELFF

v_call: TRBV5-1
d_call: TRBD2
j_call: TRBJ2-2
cdr3_aa: CASSSSSGRFTGELFF

v_call: TRBV28
d_call: .
j_call: TRBJ1-3
cdr3_aa: CASSVGGTDTIYF

v_call: TRBV19
d_call: .
j_call: TRBJ1-5
cdr3_aa: CASRPSRGWNQPQHF

v_call: TRBV18
d_call: TRBD1
j_call: TRBJ2-7
cdr3_aa: CASSPGTVFYEQYF

v_call: TRBV5-4
d_call: TRBD2
j_call: TRBJ2-3
cdr3_aa: CASSGWTSGARRDTQYF

v_call: TRBV30
d_call: TRBD2
j_call: TRBJ2-3
cdr3_aa: CAWSGGSGGSTDTQYF

v_call: TRBV5-6
d_call: .
j_call: TRBJ2-6
cdr3_aa: CASSLWGLSGANVLTF

v_call: TRBV5-1
d_call: TRBD1
j_call: TRBJ1-4
cdr3_aa: CASSLQGAGEKLFF

v_call: TRBV4-1
d_call: TRBD1
j_call: TRBJ2-3
cdr3_aa: CASSQDRQGARDTQYF

v_call: TRBV19
d_call: TRBD1
j_call: TRBJ1-6
cdr3_aa: CASSDRVNSPLHF

v_call: TRBV11-2
d_call: TRBD1
j_call: TRBJ2-2
cdr3_aa: CASSLPPGGTAGELFF

v_call: TRBV13
d_call: TRBD1
j_call: TRBJ2-7
cdr3_aa: CASRKKGASYEQYF

v_call: TRBV13
d_call: TRBD1
j_call: TRBJ1-1
cdr3_aa: CASSSGWTGDLEAFF

v_call: TRBV25-1
d_call: TRBD1
j_call: TRBJ1-4
cdr3_aa: CASSERQGTTNEKLFF

v_call: TRBV18
d_call: .
j_call: TRBJ2-5
cdr3_aa: CASSPTLGEETQYF

v_call: TRBV9
d_call: .
j_call: TRBJ1-1
cdr3_aa: CASTLGTLNTEAFF

v_call: TRBV2
d_call: .
j_call: TRBJ2-5
cdr3_aa: CASSEAAGGGQTQYF

v_call: TRBV6-5
d_call: .
j_call: TRBJ1-1
cdr3_aa: CASRSGRTEAFF

v_call: TRBV15
d_call: TRBD1
j_call: TRBJ1-1
cdr3_aa: CATSSGQGYEAFF

v_call: TRBV9
d_call: .
j_call: TRBJ2-7
cdr3_aa: CASSYASRGEQYF

v_call: TRBV2
d_call: .
j_call: TRBJ2-1
cdr3_aa: CASTPSPYNEQFF

v_call: TRBV7-2
d_call: .
j_call: TRBJ1-2
cdr3_aa: CASSWESLGGYTF

v_call: TRBV2
d_call: .
j_call: TRBJ2-3
cdr3_aa: CASKRGGGWSTDTQYF

v_call: TRBV4-1
d_call: .
j_call: TRBJ1-1
cdr3_aa: CASSQDRWGINTEAFF

v_call: TRBV4-1
d_call: .
j_call: TRBJ1-1
cdr3_aa: CASSQDLARAAFF

v_call: TRBV6-5
d_call: TRBD1
j_call: TRBJ1-2
cdr3_aa: CASGDSGGNYGYTF

v_call: TRBV7-8
d_call: TRBD1
j_call: TRBJ2-3
cdr3_aa: CASSLPRTGASPDTQYF

v_call: TRBV29-1
d_call: TRBD2
j_call: TRBJ2-7
cdr3_aa: CSVERGVKYEQYF

v_call: TRBV28
d_call: .
j_call: TRBJ1-2
cdr3_aa: CASSLWGRADYGYTF

v_call: TRBV19
d_call: TRBD2
j_call: TRBJ2-7
cdr3_aa: CASSPAGGGYEQYF

v_call: TRBV6-5
d_call: .
j_call: TRBJ1-1
cdr3_aa: CASSFLGVVGTEAFF

v_call: TRBV7-6
d_call: TRBD1
j_call: TRBJ1-2
cdr3_aa: CASSLGGAGTGAPGYTF

v_call: TRBV18
d_call: .
j_call: TRBJ1-4
cdr3_aa: CASSPGTLNEKLFF